The following is a T cell receptor beta chain sequence with its context. Its antigen remains unknown. V lost 5 bases and J lost 0, with 12 bases in between. The CDR3 is 14 amino acids. Germline CDR1 reads SGHRS; CDR2 reads YFSETQ. Time point meaning: pre-treatment sample, taken before nivolumab and TIL therapy. Patients were adults with stage 4 NSCLC. These data come from a study of TIL therapy for anti-PD-1-resistant metastatic lung cancer. Overall study context: Most patients had lung adenocarcinoma. Tumors carried a median 1.5 non-synonymous mutations per megabase.

Regarding the study as a whole: Patients were highly selected, enriched for treatment-naive, never-smoker and oncogene-addicted cases.

Sequencing used immunoSEQ v3. Data came from immunoSEQ multiplex PCR; TCRdb stores just in-frame clones and leaves some out. The table lists about 44,000 clones, 65% to 80% of them singletons. V and J are TRBV5-1 and TRBJ2-7, with D tentatively TRBD2 (6 bases). The sequenced sample was blood, obtained at baseline. The source is a man in his 70s with non-small cell lung cancer. The CDR3 reads CASSQGGSSYEQYF. In DNA form, the CDR3 reads TGCGCCAGCAGTCAGGGAGGTAGCTCCTACGAGCAGTACTTC.